Sequencing of this T cell receptor (beta chain) was carried out in a study of T cell repertoires in cytomegalovirus infection. Turning to the study itself: Carrying CMV and the relevant HLA type showed in public TCR beta signatures.

The table lists this clonotype with a few counts. Its cognate antigen is unknown. TCRdb recomputed calls from the reads with MiXCR, one row per CDR3 protein. In the table there are roughly 990,000 distinct CDR3 sequences, 31% of which are singletons. Germline V gene sequence: CDR1 MNHNS, CDR2 SASEGT. The V end lost 2 bases, the J end lost 6 bases, and 15 bases lay between the germline ends. The CDR3 is made up of 15 amino acids. The receptor's source is a human donor in good health (CMV status not recorded). Some clones in this sample may be carry-over from other donors' samples. The starting material was cultured CD8+ T cells from PBMCs, obtained from culture after CMV antigen stimulation. The chain has TRBV6-1 and TRBJ2-3; D is ambiguous. The CDR3 sequence: CASSERSRGSDTQYF. The CDR3 bases are TGTGCCAGCAGTGAAAGGTCTCGAGGCTCTGATACGCAGTATTTT.